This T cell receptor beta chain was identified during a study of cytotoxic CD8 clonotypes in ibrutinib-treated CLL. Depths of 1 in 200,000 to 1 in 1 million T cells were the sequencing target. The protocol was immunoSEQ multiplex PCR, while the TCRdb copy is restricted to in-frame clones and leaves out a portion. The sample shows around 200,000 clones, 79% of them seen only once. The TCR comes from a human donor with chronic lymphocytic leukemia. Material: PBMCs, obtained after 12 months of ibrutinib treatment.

Written as DNA, the CDR3 is TGCGCCAGCAGCCCAGGGGGCGGTAGGACAAATTCCCGATATGGCTACACCTTC. Residues: CASSPGGGRTNSRYGYTF. J is TRBJ1-2 and V is TRBV4-1; TRBD1 aligns across 8 bases. The CDR3 is 18 residues long. V lost 4 bases to trimming and J lost 5 bases; unmatched junction nucleotides: 18. CDR1 is MGHRA, CDR2 YSYEKL, per germline.